The 16 T cell receptor beta chains listed next were all sequenced from one sample in a study of CD8+CD57+ T cells in acquired aplastic anemia. Patients who underwent sequencing had shown CD8+CD57+ cell expansion by flow cytometry. The study profiled TCR beta VDJ and CDR3 using genomic DNA as template. One entry per CDR3 protein results from TCRdb running MiXCR on the reads. The repertoire holds 250,000 to 350,000 distinct CDR3 sequences, with 45% to 65% as singletons. The sequenced sample was sorted CD4+, CD8+, or CD8+CD57+ T cells (not recorded which) from PBMCs. These TCRs come from a human donor with aplastic anemia.

This chain joins TRBV19 and TRBJ1-6; 12 nucleotides align to TRBD1. CDR1 and CDR2 (germline): LNHDA, SQIVND (reference sequence). Unmatched junction bases numbered 16, after V lost 4 bases and J lost 9 bases. CDR3 size: 19 residues. The CDR3 protein is CASSTVAGQGARRGSPLHF. Here the CDR3 DNA reads TGTGCCAGTAGTACGGTGGCGGGACAGGGGGCGAGACGGGGTTCACCCCTCCACTTT. The full variable domain, rest sourced from reference TRBV19 and TRBJ1-6, is DGGITQSPKYLFRKEGQNVTLSCEQNLNHDAMYWYRQDPGQGLRLIYYSQIVNDFQKGDIAEGYSVSREKKESFPLTVTSAQKNPTAFYLCASSTVAGQGARRGSPLHFGNGTRLTVT.

The rearrangement joins TRBV19 to TRBJ1-1; D possibly corresponds to TRBD1 (6 bases). The CDR3 consists of 17 residues. The germline V gene has CDR1 LNHDA and CDR2 SQIVND (reference sequence). Deletions cut 9 bases from V and 1 base from J, with 24 bases between. CDR3 bases: TGTGCCAGCCGGTTGGGTGTGGGAGGGGGGAAGAACACTGAAGCTTTCTTT. It specifies CASRLGVGGGKNTEAFF.

This clonotype has a count of ten or more. The chain joins TRBV15 to TRBJ2-7; possible D gene TRBD1, 5 bases. Germline V gene data show CDR1 as LNHNV and CDR2 as YYDKDF (reference sequence). V lost 3 bases, J lost 5 bases, and 17 bases lay in between. The CDR3 covers 15 residues. The DNA for the CDR3 is TGTGCCACCAGCAGGGGTAGGGGTAATAACGACGAGCAGTACTTC. Its translation: CATSRGRGNNDEQYF.

On this clonotype itself: A read error may produce the germline difference seen at one junction end. The chain recombines TRBV20-1 with TRBJ1-5; tentatively, D is TRBD1 (5 bases). CDR1 is DFQATT, CDR2 SNEGSKA, per germline (reference sequence). This CDR3 comprises 16 residues. The CDR3 DNA follows: TGCAGTGGACTCAGATCAGGGCCATATAGCAATCAGCTCCAGCATTTT. It yields the protein CSGLRSGPYSNQLQHF.

This clonotype was found a few times. The V and J genes are TRBV11-2 and TRBJ2-3, with 16 bases aligning to TRBD2. Germline V lookup: CDR1 SGHAT, CDR2 FQNNGV. With 8 bases clipped from V and 5 bases from J, the junction kept 10 bases outside the gene matches. This CDR3 is 17 amino acids long. The CDR3 sequence is CASLEGLAGGKEDTQYF. The CDR3 nucleotides read TGTGCCAGCCTTGAGGGACTAGCGGGGGGGAAGGAAGATACGCAGTATTTT. Based on the CDR3 plus reference TRBV11-2 and TRBJ2-3, the full variable domain is EAGVAQSPRYKIIEKRQSVAFWCNPISGHATLYWYQQILGQGPKLLIQFQNNGVVDDSQLPKDRFSAERLKGVDSTLKIQPAKLEDSAVYLCASLEGLAGGKEDTQYFGPGTRLTVL.

This clonotype was counted only a few times. The chain carries TRBV29-1 and TRBJ1-5; 9 nucleotides line up with TRBD1. J lost 4 bases, V lost 7 bases, and 5 bases had no gene match. The CDR3 has 13 amino acids. Germline CDR1 reads SQVTM; CDR2 reads ANQGSEA. CDR3 nucleotide sequence: TGCAGCGCGGGGACAGGGTGGAATCAGCCCCAGCATTTT. Protein sequence: CSAGTGWNQPQHF.

The V and J genes are TRBV10-3 and TRBJ2-3, with 11 bases identical to TRBD1. Germline V gene lookup returns CDR1 ENHRY and CDR2 SYGVKD. The V gene end was trimmed by 7 bases and the J gene end by 3 bases; junction bases not matched to a gene: 3. This CDR3 is 14 amino acids long. CDR3 residues: CAITGQGATDTQYF. In DNA form, the CDR3 reads TGTGCCATCACCGGACAGGGGGCAACAGATACGCAGTATTTT.

For this clonotype: With a much larger clone just one base away, this may be a read error. The gene calls are TRBV9 and TRBJ2-2; D gene uncertain. Per germline, CDR1 SGDLS and CDR2 YYNGEE. The CDR3 extends over 14 amino acids. V was trimmed by 0 bases and J by 0 bases, leaving 3 bases between them. The CDR3 is CASSVDTNTGELFF. The CDR3 DNA sequence: TGTGCCAGCAGCGTAGACACGAACACCGGGGAGCTGTTTTTT.

The rearrangement links TRBV20-1 to TRBJ2-7, with a weak D call TRBD1 (5 bases). Trimming left V 0 bases short and J 7 bases short, with 22 bases between. Germline V lookup: CDR1 DFQATT, CDR2 SNEGSKA (reference sequence). This CDR3 spans 16 amino acids. In nucleotides, the CDR3 is TGCAGTGCTAGAGATAACGTTGGGCAGGGCTACTATGAGCAGTACTTC. Translated: CSARDNVGQGYYEQYF.

This sequence joins TRBV7-3 and TRBJ1-3; 8 positions agree with TRBD1. The CDR3 loop spans 14 amino acids. Per germline, CDR1 SGHTA and CDR2 FQGTGA. V trimming: 11 bases; J trimming: 2 bases; junction bases outside the gene matches: 8. CDR3 amino acids: CASEATGAGNTIYF. CDR3 in DNA: TGTGCCTCAGAGGCGACAGGGGCTGGAAACACCATATATTTT.

The V gene is TRBV12-3 or TRBV12-4, the J gene TRBJ2-7, with D possibly matching TRBD2 (6 bases). The germline V and J ends were trimmed by 7 bases and 1 base, with 17 bases remaining between them. This CDR3 spans 15 amino acids. The CDR3 spells CASTGSWRGSYEQYF. The CDR3 DNA reads as TGTGCCAGCACCGGTAGTTGGCGGGGTTCCTACGAGCAGTACTTC.

V gene TRBV10-1 combines with J gene TRBJ2-6; 12 bases match TRBD1. CDR1 is WNHNN, CDR2 SYGVQD, per germline (reference sequence). This CDR3 contains 18 residues. The V gene end was trimmed by 3 bases and the J gene end by 0 bases; junction bases not matched to a gene: 3. The CDR3 coding sequence is TGCGCCAGCAGTGAAGGGACAGGGGGCCTCTCTGGGGCCAACGTCCTGACTTTC. Protein sequence: CASSEGTGGLSGANVLTF.

This clonotype was seen repeatedly, ten times or more. V and J are TRBV20-1 and TRBJ2-7, with 8 bases fitting TRBD1. The CDR3 has 15 amino acids. V lost 0 bases, J lost 5 bases, and 9 bases stayed unmatched. Germline V gene sequence: CDR1 DFQATT, CDR2 SNEGSKA (reference sequence). CDR3 region: CSARDFGQGANEQYF. The DNA of the CDR3 is TGCAGTGCTAGAGATTTCGGGCAGGGGGCTAACGAGCAGTACTTC.

The V gene is TRBV9, the J gene TRBJ1-5; 10 nucleotides agree with TRBD1. This CDR3 region has 17 residues. The ends lost 3 bases at V and 0 bases at J; junction bases unmatched: 6. Germline CDR1 SGDLS, CDR2 YYNGEE. CDR3 coding DNA: TGTGCCAGCAGCGCCGGGACAGGGGTGTATAGCAATCAGCCCCAGCATTTT. Its protein product is CASSAGTGVYSNQPQHF.

This clonotype was counted between two and nine times. The CDR3 DNA is TGTGCCAGCAGCTTAAGGACAGGAAGATTGGATACGCAGTATTTT. This sequence encodes CASSLRTGRLDTQYF. The gene calls are TRBV5-6 and TRBJ2-3; the match to TRBD1 covers 7 bases. V lost 2 bases to trimming and J lost 6 bases; unmatched junction nucleotides: 9. The CDR3 sequence is 15 residues long. Germline V gene sequence: CDR1 SGHDT, CDR2 YYEEEE.

V and J are TRBV25-1 and TRBJ2-2, with TRBD2 matching 10 bases. Germline V gives CDR1 MGHDK, CDR2 SYGVNS. The CDR3 sequence is 19 residues long. V shed 6 bases and J 1 base; nucleotides not matched to a gene: 14. CDR3 sequence (DNA): TGTGCCAGCAGATACACAGAAGCGGGGGGGCCTCAGAACACCGGGGAGCTGTTTTTT. This codes for CASRYTEAGGPQNTGELFF. The full variable domain, completed using reference TRBV25-1 and TRBJ2-2, is EADIYQTPRYLVIGTGKKITLECSQTMGHDKMYWYQQDPGMELHLIHYSYGVNSTEKGDLSSESTVSRIRTEHFPLTLESARPSHTSQYLCASRYTEAGGPQNTGELFFGEGSRLTVL.